The 9 T cell receptor beta chains below were found in one sample sequenced in a study of molecular identifiers for immune sequencing clone quantification. TCRdb reprocessed the PCR reads with MiXCR, giving one entry per CDR3 protein. This table holds about 510,000 distinct CDR3 sequences, about 20% found once. The material sequenced was naive CD8+ T cells from blood, with Jurkat cell RNA spiked in. Subset reported: FACS-sorted CD8+CD4-CCR7+CD45RA+ naive T cells. The receptors were gathered from a human donor in good health. Some libraries in this study had Jurkat cell RNA spiked in.

This clonotype was picked up many times. The V gene is TRBV6-2 or TRBV6-3, the J gene TRBJ2-2, with TRBD2 as a possible D gene (6 bases). V lost 3 bases and J lost 3, with 8 bases in between. Looked up from germline, CDR1 is MNHEY and CDR2 is SVGEGT. This CDR3 has 14 amino acids. For the CDR3, the DNA is TGTGCCAGCAGTTATCAGCGGGACACCGGGGAGCTGTTTTTT. It encodes CASSYQRDTGELFF.

This clonotype was seen a handful of times. Given a much more abundant clone one base away, this may be a read error. V and J are TRBV5-1 and TRBJ1-1, with 10 positions matching TRBD1. Germline CDR1 is SGHRS and CDR2 is YFSETQ. V dropped 0 bases and J dropped 3; count of bases not matched to a gene: 5. This CDR3 has 16 residues. CDR3 sequence (DNA): TGCGCCAGCAGCTTGGGGGGACAGGGGTCGGACACTGAAGCTTTCTTT. It encodes CASSLGGQGSDTEAFF.

This clonotype was observed a few times. The V call is TRBV20-1, the J call TRBJ1-2, with 9 nucleotides matching TRBD1. CDR1 and CDR2 (germline): DFQATT, SNEGSKA (reference sequence). This CDR3 spans 14 amino acids. V gave up 1 base and J gave up 8 bases; unmatched junction bases: 8. CDR3 loop: CSARGTATGGGYTF. CDR3 coding DNA: TGCAGTGCTAGAGGGACCGCAACAGGGGGCGGCTACACCTTC.

Notes on this clonotype: This may stem from a read error, because a much larger clone lies one nucleotide away. This rearrangement joins TRBV4-1 to TRBJ2-1; 12 bases match TRBD1. This CDR3 contains 16 residues. Germline CDR1 MGHRA, CDR2 YSYEKL. In nucleotides, the CDR3 is TGCGCCAACAGCCAAGGGACAGGGGGCCCGTACAATGAGCAGTTCTTC. Its protein is CANSQGTGGPYNEQFF.

This clonotype was detected a few times. At one end the junction does not follow the germline gene, possibly because of a read error. The CDR3 spells CAISEPSSGNPEAFF. CDR3 nucleotides: TGTGCCATCAGTGAGCCATCGTCGGGGAACCCTGAAGCTTTCTTT. This sequence joins TRBV10-3 and TRBJ1-1, with D hard to call. The CDR3 covers 15 residues. Germline CDR1 is ENHRY and CDR2 is SYGVKD.

This clonotype has ten or more counts. The chain combines TRBV6-5 with TRBJ2-3, with TRBD2 matching 14 bases. This CDR3 has 17 amino acids. Germline assignment: CDR1 MNHEY and CDR2 SVGAGI. J was trimmed by 6 bases and V by 5 bases; bases with no gene match: 10. CDR3 residues: CASSLAGLAGEPDTQYF. The CDR3 DNA follows: TGTGCCAGCAGTCTCGCGGGACTAGCGGGGGAGCCGGATACGCAGTATTTT.

The rearrangement links TRBV4-1 to TRBJ1-2, with D possibly matching TRBD1 (5 bases). V shed 0 bases and J shed 7 bases, with 15 bases lying between them. From germline, CDR1 is MGHRA and CDR2 YSYEKL. The CDR3 spans 15 residues. The CDR3 here is CASSQESGFLAGYTF. DNA for the CDR3: TGCGCCAGCAGCCAAGAGTCAGGGTTTCTGGCTGGCTACACCTTC.

This clonotype came up many times. The chain couples TRBV29-1 to TRBJ2-3, with 9 bases that match TRBD2. V was pared by 3 bases and J by 2 bases, with 6 bases of the junction left unmatched. Germline V CDR1 and CDR2: SQVTM, ANQGSEA. This CDR3 is built from 15 residues. This CDR3 is CSVDSSGKFTDTQYF. The CDR3 DNA reads as TGCAGCGTTGATTCTAGCGGGAAATTCACAGATACGCAGTATTTT.

To note about this clonotype: This may come from a read error, since a much larger clone is one base off. The chain uses TRBV29-1 and TRBJ1-5; 8 bases fit TRBD1. From germline, CDR1 is SQVTM and CDR2 ANQGSEA. This CDR3 has 14 residues. DNA for the CDR3: TGCAGCGTTGAAAGACAGGGGAGCAATCAGTCCCAGCATTTT. Its protein is CSVERQGSNQSQHF.